Shown below are 17 T cell receptor beta chains from a single sample sequenced in a study of blood T cells in healthy people across ages. Combining a sample-barcoded 5' primer with a J-beta primer mix, a second PCR ran for roughly 7 to 12 cycles. TCRdb recomputed calls from the 5' RACE reads with MiXCR, one row per CDR3 protein. Of over 950,000 distinct CDR3 sequences in the sample, roughly half were seen once. The specimen sequenced was blood. These receptors all come from a woman in her sixties or seventies in good health.

The CDR3 DNA reads TGTGCCACCAGTGATCGGGACAGGGGGTCTTCCGAGCAGTACTTC. As protein: CATSDRDRGSSEQYF. This rearrangement joins TRBV24-1 to TRBJ2-5; TRBD1 agrees at 11 bases. The J call could be wrong; TRBJ2-7 is a better fit for the DNA end. CDR3 length: 15 residues. Germline V gene data show CDR1 as KGHDR and CDR2 as SFDVKD.

V gene TRBV7-2 combines with J gene TRBJ2-7, with 8 nucleotides matching TRBD1. This CDR3 has 15 amino acids. Germline V gene data show CDR1 as SGHTA and CDR2 as FQGNSA. Trimming cost V 5 bases and J 2 bases; bases outside gene matches: 8. The CDR3 DNA sequence: TGTGCCAGCAGCCCTAGGACAGGGAGAACCTACGAGCAGTACTTC. Amino acids: CASSPRTGRTYEQYF.

V gene TRBV4-2 combines with J gene TRBJ1-4; 8 bases line up with TRBD1. The CDR3 is made up of 14 amino acids. V gave up 4 bases and J gave up 4 bases; unmatched junction bases: 2. Germline CDR1 LGHNA, CDR2 YNFKEQ. The chain's CDR3 is CASSPDRVNEKLFF. CDR3 in DNA: TGTGCCAGCAGCCCGGACAGGGTTAATGAAAAACTGTTTTTT.

As DNA, the CDR3 is TGTGCCACCAGTGATTCGGGCGTGTTTCACGAGCAGTACTTC. Protein sequence: CATSDSGVFHEQYF. This chain uses TRBV24-1 with TRBJ2-7, with unresolved D. CDR3 length: 14 amino acids. Germline loops: CDR1 KGHDR, CDR2 SFDVKD. Deletions cut 2 bases from V and 5 bases from J, with 12 bases between.

This clonotype was counted ten times or more. At one boundary the junction diverges from the germline segment, which might be a read error. The V gene is TRBV3-1, the J gene TRBJ2-5, with D unclear. Germline V gene data show CDR1 as LGHDT and CDR2 as YNNKEL (reference sequence). The CDR3 has 13 amino acids. CDR3 residues: CASSQGSQETQYF. The CDR3 nucleotides read TGCGCCAGCAGCCAAGGGTCCCAAGAGACCCAGTACTTC.

This clonotype has just a few counts. The chain couples TRBV3-1 to TRBJ2-4; TRBD1 matches 8 bases. CDR1 is LGHDT, CDR2 YNNKEL, per germline (reference sequence). This CDR3 contains 14 residues. V gave up 3 bases and J gave up 8 bases; unmatched junction bases: 6. The CDR3 DNA reads as TGTGCCAGCAGCCACTCGGACAGGGCACACATTCAGTACTTC. Protein sequence: CASSHSDRAHIQYF. The complete variable domain, with remaining parts taken from reference TRBV3-1 and TRBJ2-4, reads DTAVSQTPKYLVTQMGNDKSIKCEQNLGHDTMYWYKQDSKKFLKIMFSYNNKELIINETVPNRFSPKSPDKAHLNLHINSLELGDSAVYFCASSHSDRAHIQYFGAGTRLSVL.

The chain joins TRBV11-2 to TRBJ1-2; D is uncertain. Trimming removed 5 bases at V and 7 bases at J, with 14 bases between. The CDR3 consists of 13 residues. CDR1 SGHAT and CDR2 FQNNGV come from the germline V gene. The CDR3: CASSAPGLTGYTF. CDR3 DNA: TGTGCCAGCAGCGCCCCCGGACTGACTGGCTACACCTTC.

This clonotype was counted ten times or more. The rearrangement uses TRBV7-2 and TRBJ2-3; D perhaps matches TRBD1 (5 bases). CDR3 length: 13 residues. The germline V gene encodes CDR1 SGHTA and CDR2 FQGNSA. Trimming shortened V by 5 bases and J by 6 bases, and 12 bases separated the two germline ends. This CDR3 is CASSNQGRDTQYF. In DNA form, the CDR3 reads TGTGCCAGCAGCAATCAGGGCCGGGATACGCAGTATTTT.

This chain uses TRBV10-3 with TRBJ1-2; tentative D call: TRBD1 (6 bases). This CDR3 comprises 16 residues. V lost 8 bases and J 7 bases, leaving 26 bases between the germline ends. Germline lookup yields CDR1 ENHRY and CDR2 SYGVKD. CDR3 protein: CAIGRGAGDFVAGYTF. The CDR3 region has the DNA TGTGCCATCGGAAGGGGGGCAGGGGATTTTGTCGCTGGCTACACCTTC.

This clonotype was seen a handful of times. The chain joins TRBV28 to TRBJ2-7, with TRBD2 as a possible D gene (6 bases). The CDR3 runs to 15 residues. The V and J ends lost 4 bases and 4 bases respectively, with 17 bases between them. Germline V gives CDR1 MDHEN, CDR2 SYDVKM. For the CDR3, the DNA is TGTGCCAGCAGTTCACCCCCCGGCGGGGCGTACGAGCAGTACTTC. Translating gives CASSSPPGGAYEQYF.

The chain joins TRBV12-3 or TRBV12-4 to TRBJ2-3; 7 bases fit TRBD2. After removal of 2 bases from V and 11 bases from J, the junction contained 7 bases not matched to a gene. The CDR3 sequence is 13 residues long. The CDR3 DNA sequence: TGTGCCAGCAGTTTAAACGGCGGGAGTCGGCAGTATTTT. It codes for CASSLNGGSRQYF.

The gene calls are TRBV28 and TRBJ2-1; TRBD2 agrees at 9 bases. The CDR3 loop spans 15 amino acids. V shed 7 bases and J 4 bases; nucleotides not matched to a gene: 8. Germline values: CDR1 MDHEN, CDR2 SYDVKM. The DNA of the CDR3 is TGTGCCAGCAATCCCGTAGCGGGAGCATACAATGAGCAGTTCTTC. It is translated as CASNPVAGAYNEQFF.

The chain has TRBV20-1 and TRBJ2-5; D gene uncertain. V was clipped by 6 bases and J by 3 bases, with 14 bases between them. Germline CDR1 reads DFQATT; CDR2 reads SNEGSKA (reference sequence). The CDR3 extends over 13 amino acids. The CDR3 DNA sequence: TGCAGTGCCCGGTTCGCTAGGGAAGAGACCCAGTACTTC. It yields the protein CSARFAREETQYF.

The rearrangement joins TRBV4-1 to TRBJ2-3; tentative D call: TRBD2 (5 bases). V shed 0 bases and J shed 6 bases, with 10 bases lying between them. The germline V gene has CDR1 MGHRA and CDR2 YSYEKL. This CDR3 contains 14 residues. CDR3 sequence: CASSQDQWRDTQYF. The CDR3 region has the DNA TGCGCCAGCAGCCAAGATCAATGGAGGGATACGCAGTATTTT.

This clonotype was seen only a few times. This chain joins TRBV28 and TRBJ2-3; D gene ambiguous. Trimming left V 6 bases short and J 1 base short, with 5 bases between. Germline CDR1 is MDHEN and CDR2 is SYDVKM. There are 12 residues in the CDR3. The CDR3 nucleotides read TGTGCCAGCAGAGAAGGCACAGATACGCAGTATTTT. It specifies CASREGTDTQYF. The full variable domain, completed using reference TRBV28 and TRBJ2-3, is DVKVTQSSRYLVKRTGEKVFLECVQDMDHENMFWYRQDPGLGLRLIYFSYDVKMKEKGDIPEGYSVSREKKERFSLILESASTNQTSMYLCASREGTDTQYFGPGTRLTVL.

For this clonotype: This sequence may be a read error, since a much larger clone differs from it by one base. The rearrangement links TRBV3-1 to TRBJ2-5; 9 positions match TRBD1. Germline trimming cut 4 bases from V and 0 bases from J; bases unmatched to any gene: 9. The CDR3 spans 17 residues. CDR1 and CDR2 from the germline V gene are LGHDT and YNNKEL (reference sequence). CDR3 protein: CASSPITGTGYQETQYF. CDR3 nucleotides: TGTGCCAGCAGCCCAATTACCGGGACAGGGTACCAAGAGACCCAGTACTTC.

This clonotype has only one observation. The J gene is TRBJ2-7, the V gene TRBV20-1, with D unclear. Germline-derived CDR1 and CDR2 are DFQATT and SNEGSKA (reference sequence). This CDR3 is built from 13 residues. V gave up 5 bases and J gave up 3 bases, with 14 bases separating them. The CDR3 DNA reads as TGCAGTGCTCTCGCGTGGAGCAGCTACGAGCAGTACTTC. Its translation is CSALAWSSYEQYF.